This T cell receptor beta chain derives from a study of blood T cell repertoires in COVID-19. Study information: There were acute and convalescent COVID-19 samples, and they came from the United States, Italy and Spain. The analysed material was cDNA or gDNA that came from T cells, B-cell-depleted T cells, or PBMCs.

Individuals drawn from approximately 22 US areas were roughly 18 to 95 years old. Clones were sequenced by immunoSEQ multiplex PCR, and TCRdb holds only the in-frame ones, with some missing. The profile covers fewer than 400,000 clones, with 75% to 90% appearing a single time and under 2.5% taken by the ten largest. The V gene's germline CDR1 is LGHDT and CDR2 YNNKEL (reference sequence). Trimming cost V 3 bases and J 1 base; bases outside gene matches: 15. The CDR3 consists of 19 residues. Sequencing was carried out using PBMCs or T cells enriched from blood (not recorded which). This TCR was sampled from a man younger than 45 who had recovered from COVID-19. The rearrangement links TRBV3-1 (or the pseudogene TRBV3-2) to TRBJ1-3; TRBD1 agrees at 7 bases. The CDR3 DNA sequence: TGTGCCAGCAGCCACCTACGGATTGACAGGGTCGGTTCTGGAAACACCATATATTTT. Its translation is CASSHLRIDRVGSGNTIYF.